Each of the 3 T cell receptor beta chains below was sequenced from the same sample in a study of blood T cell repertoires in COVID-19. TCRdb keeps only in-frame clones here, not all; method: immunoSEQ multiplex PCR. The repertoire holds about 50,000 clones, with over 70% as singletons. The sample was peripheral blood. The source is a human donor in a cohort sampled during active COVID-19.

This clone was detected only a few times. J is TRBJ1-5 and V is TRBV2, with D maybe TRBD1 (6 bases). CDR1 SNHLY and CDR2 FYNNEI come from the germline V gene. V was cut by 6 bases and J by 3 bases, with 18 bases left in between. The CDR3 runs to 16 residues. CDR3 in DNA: TGTGCCAGCAGGAGGGAGACAGGAAATCACAATCAGCCCCAGCATTTT. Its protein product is CASRRETGNHNQPQHF.

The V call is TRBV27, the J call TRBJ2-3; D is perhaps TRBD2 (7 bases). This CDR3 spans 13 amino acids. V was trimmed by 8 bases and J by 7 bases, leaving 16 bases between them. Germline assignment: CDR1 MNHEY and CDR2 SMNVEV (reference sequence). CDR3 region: CASFGGAQHTQYF. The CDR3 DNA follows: TGTGCCAGCTTTGGGGGGGCGCAGCATACGCAGTATTTT.

DNA for the CDR3: TGTGCCACCAGCAACTCGGGGGGCACCGGCGAGCAGTACTTC. Encoded protein: CATSNSGGTGEQYF. The gene calls are TRBV15 and TRBJ2-7, with D perhaps TRBD2 (7 bases). Trimming took off 4 bases at V and 6 bases at J, with 16 bases between the two ends. Germline V gene sequence: CDR1 LNHNV, CDR2 YYDKDF (reference sequence). The length of the CDR3 is 14 residues.